A selection of T cell receptor beta chains follows, all from one sample in a study of blood T cell repertoires in COVID-19. Repertoires were generated with immunoSEQ multiplex PCR, while TCRdb's copy carries only in-frame clones and drops some. Among 370,000 or so clones listed, 81% were seen once. What was sequenced was peripheral blood. Receptors originate from a human donor with acute or convalescent COVID-19. The donor label of this sample is uncertain. Both conserved end residues are part of each CDR3. Each record gives: CDR3 length, J gene, clone size, V gene, D gene, CDR3 DNA, CDR3 protein. D genes are given only for firm matches. Rows may omit the clone size; those that give it use once, few, many or a size class.

17,TRBJ1-3,-,TRBV6-1,-,TGTGCCAGCAGTGAAGTTATCGCGGGAATCGGCGGAAACACCATATATTTT,CASSEVIAGIGGNTIYF
17,TRBJ2-6,-,TRBV19,-,TGTGCCAGTAGCCCCGGACTCCTGTACTCTGGGGCCAACGTCCTGACTTTC,CASSPGLLYSGANVLTF
13,TRBJ1-6,-,TRBV29-1,-,TGCAGCGTTCGGGTTGGGGCTAATTCACCCCTCCACTTT,CSVRVGANSPLHF
13,TRBJ2-1,-,TRBV1,-,TGCACCAGCGGACTAAAGCCGCTTAATGAGCAGTTCTTC,CTSGLKPLNEQFF
12,TRBJ1-6,-,TRBV21-1,-,TGTGCCAGCAGCCTAAATAATTCACCCCTCCACTTT,CASSLNNSPLHF
15,TRBJ2-7,-,TRBV4-1,-,TGCGCCAGCAGCCAAGACACGGTCATAGTGAGCGAGCAGTACTTC,CASSQDTVIVSEQYF
16,TRBJ1-6,-,TRBV18,-,TGTGCCAGCTCACGGGACATCAGCTCCTATAATTCACCCCTCCACTTT,CASSRDISSYNSPLHF
14,TRBJ2-7,-,TRBV19,-,TGTGCCAGTAGGCGACAGTTTCACTCCTACGAGCAGTACTTC,CASRRQFHSYEQYF
15,TRBJ1-1,-,TRBV5-1,-,TGCGCCAGCAGCCCCAGAGCGGGCACGAACACTGAAGCTTTCTTT,CASSPRAGTNTEAFF
15,TRBJ1-3,-,TRBV30,-,TGTGCCTGGAGTCCCCGATTTTCCGGGGGAAACACCATATATTTT,CAWSPRFSGGNTIYF
15,TRBJ1-2,-,TRBV6-5,-,TGTGCCAGCAGTTACTCGGACTCTCTGCGAGATGGCTACACCTTC,CASSYSDSLRDGYTF
12,TRBJ1-3,few,TRBV27,TRBD1,TGTGCCAGCGCAGGGGGGGGAAACACCATATATTTT,CASAGGGNTIYF
16,TRBJ2-4,-,TRBV4-2,TRBD1,TGTGCCAGCAGCAGGGACAGGGGAGGGTCCAAAAACATTCAGTACTTC,CASSRDRGGSKNIQYF
14,TRBJ1-2,once,TRBV6-5,-,TGTGCCAGCAGCTGGGGCCAGGGTCGCCCTGGCTACACCTTC,CASSWGQGRPGYTF
14,TRBJ1-4,-,TRBV18,TRBD1,TGTGCCAGCTCACCGGGACAGGTGAATGAAAAACTGTTTTTT,CASSPGQVNEKLFF
15,TRBJ1-5,once,TRBV7-9,-,TGTGCCAGCAGCCTAAGTCGGGGTAGCAATCAGCCCCAGCATTTT,CASSLSRGSNQPQHF
12,TRBJ2-7,-,TRBV20-1,-,TGCAGTGCTAGTGGCCAGAGGGACGAGCAGTACTTC,CSASGQRDEQYF
16,TRBJ2-2,-,TRBV6-6,TRBD1,TGTGCCAGCAGCGGGGACAGGGAACGATTTACCGGGGAGCTGTTTTTT,CASSGDRERFTGELFF
13,TRBJ1-4,-,TRBV6-6,-,TGTGCCAGCAGTTACGTTCAGAATGAAAAACTGTTTTTT,CASSYVQNEKLFF
15,TRBJ1-5,few,TRBV19,TRBD1,TGTGCCAGCCACACAGGGGGCGGATCGGCTCAGCCCCAGCATTTT,CASHTGGGSAQPQHF
15,TRBJ2-2,-,TRBV5-1,-,TGCGCCAGCAGCTCCTCTCTCGCGAACACCGGGGAGCTGTTTTTT,CASSSSLANTGELFF
12,TRBJ2-2,once,TRBV12-3/TRBV12-4,-,TGTGCCAGCGGCCCGGAGGCCGGGGAGCTGTTTTTT,CASGPEAGELFF
14,TRBJ1-2,-,TRBV28,-,TGTGCCAGCACGGACAGCCGAACGGGGTATGGCTACACCTTC,CASTDSRTGYGYTF
13,TRBJ2-7,once,TRBV6-6,TRBD2,TGTGCCAGCAGTTTCGGACTAGCCTACGAGCAGTACTTC,CASSFGLAYEQYF
17,TRBJ1-4,-,TRBV18,-,TGTGCCAGCTCACCAGGGTTTGGGCTGGGGCCGGTTGAAAAACTGTTTTTT,CASSPGFGLGPVEKLFF
14,TRBJ2-5,once,TRBV7-7,-,TGTGCCAGCAGCATGATGGGAGAGGGAGAGACCCAGTACTTC,CASSMMGEGETQYF
13,TRBJ1-2,-,TRBV30,TRBD1,TGTGCCTGGGCGGGACAGGCCCTCTATGGCTACACCTTC,CAWAGQALYGYTF
14,TRBJ1-5,-,TRBV5-4,TRBD1,TGTGCCAGCAGCATTGACAGGGTCGATCAGCCCCAGCATTTT,CASSIDRVDQPQHF
13,TRBJ2-7,-,TRBV6-5,TRBD1,TGTGCCAGCAGTTGGGGACAGGGCTACGAGCAGTACTTC,CASSWGQGYEQYF
17,TRBJ1-1,-,TRBV27,TRBD1,TGTGCCAGCAGTTTATCGGGACAGTTAGAAGTGAACACTGAAGCTTTCTTT,CASSLSGQLEVNTEAFF
16,TRBJ1-6,-,TRBV30,-,TGTGCCTGGAGAAGGGTGGACAGACCCGTAAATTCACCCCTCCACTTT,CAWRRVDRPVNSPLHF
19,TRBJ2-3,-,TRBV20-1,TRBD2,TGCAGTGCTGGTGGTGGGGTAGCGGGACGGCTGGGTGGCACAGATACGCAGTATTTT,CSAGGGVAGRLGGTDTQYF
13,TRBJ1-2,-,TRBV19,-,TGTGCCAGTTCCCCCAGGGGATTCTATGGCTACACCTTC,CASSPRGFYGYTF
13,TRBJ2-5,-,TRBV2,TRBD1,TGTGCCAGCCGCCGGGACAGACAAGAGACCCAGTACTTC,CASRRDRQETQYF
14,TRBJ1-1,-,TRBV3-1/TRBV3-2,-,TGTGCCAGCAGCCAAAACACAGGGCGCACTGAAGCTTTCTTT,CASSQNTGRTEAFF
10,TRBJ1-1,few,TRBV2,-,TGTGCCAGCAGAAGACAGGAAGCTTTCTTT,CASRRQEAFF
14,TRBJ1-6,-,TRBV7-9,-,TGTGCCAGCAGCTCTCGGGACTTTTTTTCACCCCTCCACTTT,CASSSRDFFSPLHF
18,TRBJ1-6,-,TRBV4-1,TRBD1,TGCGCCAGCAGCGCGGGAAAAATCTCGGGACAGTGGGGCCGACCCCTCCACTTT,CASSAGKISGQWGRPLHF
14,TRBJ2-1,-,TRBV28,-,TGTGCCAGCAGTTTTATCGGGGGGCAAGGGGAGCAGTTCTTC,CASSFIGGQGEQFF
15,TRBJ2-1,-,TRBV11-2,-,TGTGCCAGCAGCTTATATACGTCCGGCGGGAATGAGCAGTTCTTC,CASSLYTSGGNEQFF
14,TRBJ1-2,few,TRBV30,-,TGTGCCTGGAGTGCGCAGGCAGGGTTCGGTGGCTACACCTTC,CAWSAQAGFGGYTF
13,TRBJ1-1,-,TRBV28,-,TGTGCCAGCAGTTTGGCCCAACCTACTGAAGCTTTCTTT,CASSLAQPTEAFF
13,TRBJ2-1,few,TRBV7-9,-,TGTGCCAGCAGCTTAGTTCAGGGAGGTGAGCAGTTCTTC,CASSLVQGGEQFF
15,TRBJ2-7,-,TRBV7-9,TRBD1,TGTGCCAGCAGCCCACCGGGACAGGCGAACTACGAGCAGTACTTC,CASSPPGQANYEQYF
16,TRBJ2-3,few,TRBV5-1,TRBD2,TGCGCCAGCAGTCCCCTTAGCGGGGGCCGCACAGATACGCAGTATTTT,CASSPLSGGRTDTQYF
13,TRBJ1-1,-,TRBV12-3/TRBV12-4,TRBD1,TGTGCCAGCAGTACTTCCCGGACAGGGGGAGCTTTCTTT,CASSTSRTGGAFF
16,TRBJ2-1,-,TRBV5-1,TRBD2,TGCGCCAGCAGCTTGCGGACTAGCGGGTTTTACAATGAGCAGTTCTTC,CASSLRTSGFYNEQFF
13,TRBJ2-5,-,TRBV5-5,-,TGTGCCAGCAGCGCTGCGTGGTGGGAGACCCAGTACTTC,CASSAAWWETQYF
15,TRBJ2-2,-,TRBV7-6,TRBD1,TGTGCCAGCAGCACAAGACAGGGGGCAACCGGGGAGCTGTTTTTT,CASSTRQGATGELFF
13,TRBJ2-5,-,TRBV30,-,TGTGCCTGGAGTAGGGGTTCCCAAGAGACCCAGTACTTC,CAWSRGSQETQYF
16,TRBJ2-1,-,TRBV6-1,TRBD2,TGTGCCAGCAGTGACCTGCCTAGCGGGAGGCACAATGAGCAGTTCTTC,CASSDLPSGRHNEQFF
15,TRBJ2-1,few,TRBV25-1,TRBD1,TGTGCCAGCAGTTCAGGACAGGGGTTAAGGAATGAGCAGTTCTTC,CASSSGQGLRNEQFF
11,TRBJ1-1,once,TRBV28,-,TGTTACACTACTATGAACACTGAAGCTTTCTTT,CYTTMNTEAFF
16,TRBJ2-7,-,TRBV18,-,TGTGCCAGCTCATTCGAACAGGGACCAATTTCCTACGAGCAGTACTTC,CASSFEQGPISYEQYF
14,TRBJ2-3,few,TRBV25-1,TRBD2,TGTGCCAGCACTAGCGGGAGGGGAACAGATACGCAGTATTTT,CASTSGRGTDTQYF
15,TRBJ2-7,-,TRBV4-2,-,TGTGCCAGCAGCCAAGCCCTACAGGGCTCCTACGAGCAGTACTTC,CASSQALQGSYEQYF
14,TRBJ2-5,-,TRBV18,TRBD2,TGTGCCACCGGACTAGCGGGAGGGCCAGAGACCCAGTACTTC,CATGLAGGPETQYF
16,TRBJ2-2,-,TRBV30,TRBD2,TGTGCCTGGACCAGGACTAGCGGGAGGGCCGGCGGGGAGCTGTTTTTT,CAWTRTSGRAGGELFF